The 19 T cell receptor beta chains given below trace back to one sample, sequenced in a study of T cells in narcolepsy. The repertoire was sequenced with immunoSEQ multiplex PCR; TCRdb's copy has only in-frame clones and lacks some. The profile covers fewer than 35,000 clones, with around four fifths appearing a single time and roughly 2.6% taken by the ten largest. The sequenced sample was CD45RA- memory CD4+ T cells from PBMCs. Source of these receptors: a human donor with narcolepsy.

The chain links TRBV5-1 to TRBJ1-1, with TRBD1 matching 9 bases. The ends lost 1 base at V and 1 base at J; junction bases unmatched: 5. Germline-derived CDR1 and CDR2 are SGHRS and YFSETQ. The CDR3 runs to 16 residues. CDR3 sequence: CASSLRTGVQNTEAFF. The CDR3 DNA reads TGCGCCAGCAGCTTGAGGACAGGGGTCCAGAACACTGAAGCTTTCTTT. The complete variable domain, with remaining parts taken from reference TRBV5-1 and TRBJ1-1, reads KAGVTQTPRYLIKTRGQQVTLSCSPISGHRSVSWYQQTPGQGLQFLFEYFSETQRNKGNFPGRFSGRQFSNSRSEMNVSTLELGDSALYLCASSLRTGVQNTEAFFGQGTRLTVV.

V is TRBV29-1 and J is TRBJ1-5; no definite D call. V shed 7 bases and J shed 5 bases, with 12 bases lying between them. This CDR3 has 12 amino acids. Germline values: CDR1 SQVTM, CDR2 ANQGSEA. The CDR3 DNA follows: TGCAGCGCGGGCGCAAGGGATCAGCCCCAGCATTTT. The encoded protein is CSAGARDQPQHF.

The rearrangement links TRBV6-5 to TRBJ2-1; TRBD1 agrees at 9 bases. The V gene's germline CDR1 is MNHEY and CDR2 SVGAGI. This CDR3 has 14 residues. The ends lost 6 bases at V and 6 bases at J; junction bases unmatched: 6. CDR3 sequence: CASRKDRGGNEQFF. The CDR3 DNA is TGTGCCAGCAGGAAGGACAGGGGAGGCAATGAGCAGTTCTTC.

The CDR3 sequence is CASSYSRGQGYNEQFF. The CDR3 coding sequence is TGTGCCAGCAGTTACTCGAGGGGACAGGGCTACAATGAGCAGTTCTTC. This chain connects TRBV6-5 to TRBJ2-1, with TRBD1 matching 9 bases. CDR3 length: 16 residues. Losses at the gene ends were 0 bases for V and 3 bases for J; bases not matched to a gene: 3. Germline V gene lookup returns CDR1 MNHEY and CDR2 SVGAGI.

This chain joins TRBV7-2 and TRBJ2-5; no clear D. V lost 4 bases, J lost 2 bases, and 11 bases lay in between. CDR3 size: 14 residues. Germline V gives CDR1 SGHTA, CDR2 FQGNSA. CDR3 sequence reads: CASSSDWGQETQYF. DNA of the CDR3: TGTGCCAGCAGCTCAGACTGGGGTCAAGAGACCCAGTACTTC.

On this clone itself: One end of the junction does not line up with germline, which may come from a read error. V and J are TRBV7-3 and TRBJ1-6; TRBD1 is a possible D gene (5 bases). This CDR3 is built from 14 residues. Germline-derived CDR1 and CDR2 are SGHTA and FQGTGA. The CDR3 region is CASSFGAPNSPLHF. The CDR3 coding sequence is TGTGCCAGCAGCTTCGGGGCTCCTAATTCCCCCCTCCACTTT.

This chain uses TRBV5-1 with TRBJ2-7; D is ambiguous. Per the germline V gene, CDR1 is SGHRS and CDR2 is YFSETQ. This CDR3 spans 15 amino acids. V lost 0 bases, J lost 2 bases, and 12 bases lay in between. The CDR3 loop reads CASSLEVRRPYEQYF. The CDR3 DNA sequence: TGCGCCAGCAGCTTGGAAGTCCGTCGACCCTACGAGCAGTACTTC.

The rearrangement links TRBV2 to TRBJ2-5; tentatively, D is TRBD2 (5 bases). The V end lost 2 bases, the J end lost 5 bases, and 12 bases lay between the germline ends. The CDR3 has 14 residues. The V gene's germline CDR1 is SNHLY and CDR2 FYNNEI. The CDR3, as DNA: TGTGCCAGCAGTGAAAATCGGGGAACGGAGACCCAGTACTTC. It translates to CASSENRGTETQYF.

This clone turned up a few times. The CDR3 spells CASRPDPSSYEQYF. The CDR3 DNA reads TGTGCCAGCAGGCCAGACCCCAGCTCCTACGAGCAGTACTTC. The V and J genes are TRBV6-6 and TRBJ2-7; D gene ambiguous. CDR1 is MNHNY and CDR2 is SVGAGI in the germline V gene (reference sequence). This CDR3 region has 14 residues. V was clipped by 6 bases and J by 0 bases, with 12 bases between them.

The V call is TRBV7-9, the J call TRBJ1-2; D is perhaps TRBD1 (5 bases). Trimming stripped 5 bases from V and 5 bases from J, with 9 bases between. The length of the CDR3 is 12 residues. CDR1 and CDR2 (germline): SEHNR, FQNEAQ (reference sequence). The CDR3 reads CASSPEGYGYTF. The CDR3, as DNA: TGTGCCAGCAGCCCGGAGGGGTATGGCTACACCTTC.

The chain is built from TRBV27 and TRBJ2-5; D not certain. This CDR3 is built from 13 residues. V gave up 3 bases and J gave up 2 bases, with 7 bases separating them. Per the germline V gene, CDR1 is MNHEY and CDR2 is SMNVEV (reference sequence). This chain's CDR3 is CASSFHQQETQYF. The CDR3, as DNA: TGTGCCAGCAGTTTCCACCAACAAGAGACCCAGTACTTC.

This rearrangement joins TRBV5-6 to TRBJ2-3, with D hard to call. The CDR3 has 13 residues. V gave up 3 bases and J gave up 1 base, with 6 bases separating them. In germline, CDR1 is SGHDT, CDR2 YYEEEE. The CDR3 region is CASSWQGTDTQYF. CDR3 bases: TGTGCCAGCAGCTGGCAGGGCACAGATACGCAGTATTTT.

The count of this clone is one. At one end, the junction sequence differs from germline, possibly due to a read error. The chain couples TRBV5-4 to TRBJ1-4; 8 bases are shared with TRBD1. The CDR3 covers 15 residues. Germline loops: CDR1 SGHNT, CDR2 YYREEE (reference sequence). The chain's CDR3 is CASSSYQGAGEKLLF. In nucleotides, the CDR3 is TGTGCCAGCAGCTCTTACCAGGGGGCGGGTGAAAAACTGCTTTTT.

V usage is TRBV10-2 and J usage is TRBJ2-2, with D unresolved. The CDR3 loop spans 11 amino acids. CDR1 WSHSY and CDR2 SAAADI come from the germline V gene. Trimming left V 2 bases short and J 5 bases short, with 0 bases between. DNA of the CDR3: TGCGCCAGCAGTGAGACCGGGGAGCTGTTTTTT. Translation: CASSETGELFF.

The V call is TRBV6-1, the J call TRBJ1-4; D remains ambiguous. Per the germline V gene, CDR1 is MNHNS and CDR2 is SASEGT. This CDR3 is built from 12 residues. Trimming left V 5 bases short and J 5 bases short, with 6 bases between. The CDR3 protein is CASSTGNEKLFF. The CDR3, as DNA: TGTGCCAGCAGTACCGGGAATGAAAAACTGTTTTTT.

This sequence joins TRBV6-6 and TRBJ1-6, with a possible D match to TRBD1 (5 bases). The germline CDR1 and CDR2 sequences are MNHNY and SVGAGI (reference sequence). The CDR3 extends over 13 amino acids. V lost 6 bases and J lost 7, with 10 bases in between. CDR3 sequence: CASSRDENSPLHF. In DNA form, the CDR3 reads TGTGCCAGCAGCCGGGACGAGAATTCACCCCTCCACTTT.

V and J are TRBV15 and TRBJ1-5, with D maybe TRBD1 (6 bases). Germline V lookup: CDR1 LNHNV, CDR2 YYDKDF (reference sequence). The CDR3 spans 16 residues. V gave up 1 base and J gave up 10 bases, with 20 bases separating them. This CDR3 is CATSRVDRLSRGPQHF. The CDR3 region has the DNA TGTGCCACCAGCAGAGTGGACAGACTGTCTAGAGGTCCCCAGCATTTT.

The V and J genes are TRBV19 and TRBJ1-6, with TRBD1 matching over 10 bases. In germline, CDR1 is LNHDA, CDR2 SQIVND (reference sequence). The J segment lost 8 bases and the V segment lost 3 bases, leaving 7 bases of the junction unmatched. This CDR3 spans 16 amino acids. The CDR3 protein is CASSIRQGALDSPLHF. The CDR3 DNA follows: TGTGCCAGTAGTATTCGACAGGGGGCGTTGGATTCACCCCTCCACTTT.

V and J are TRBV5-6 and TRBJ2-7; TRBD1 matches at 8 bases. The germline V gene encodes CDR1 SGHDT and CDR2 YYEEEE. V shed 4 bases and J 4 bases; nucleotides not matched to a gene: 7. This CDR3 region has 14 residues. This chain's CDR3 is CASSMQGAGYEQYF. CDR3 nucleotides: TGTGCCAGCAGCATGCAGGGGGCCGGGTACGAGCAGTACTTC.